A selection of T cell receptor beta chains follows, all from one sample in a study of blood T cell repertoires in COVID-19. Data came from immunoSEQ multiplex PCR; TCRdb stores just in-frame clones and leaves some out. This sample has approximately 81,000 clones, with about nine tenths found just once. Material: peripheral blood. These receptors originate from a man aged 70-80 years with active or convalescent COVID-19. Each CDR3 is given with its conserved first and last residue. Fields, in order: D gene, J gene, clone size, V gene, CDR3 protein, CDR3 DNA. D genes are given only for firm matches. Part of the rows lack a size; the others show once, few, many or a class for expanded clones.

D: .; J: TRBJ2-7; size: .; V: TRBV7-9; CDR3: CASSLRVYEQYF; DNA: TGTGCCAGCAGCCTGAGGGTCTACGAGCAGTACTTC
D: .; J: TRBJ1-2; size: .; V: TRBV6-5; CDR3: CATLRTPGGGYTF; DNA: TGTGCCACTCTAAGGACCCCGGGGGGTGGCTACACCTTC
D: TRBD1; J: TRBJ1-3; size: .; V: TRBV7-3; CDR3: CASSWTGAGNTIYF; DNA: TGTGCCAGCAGCTGGACAGGGGCCGGAAACACCATATATTTT
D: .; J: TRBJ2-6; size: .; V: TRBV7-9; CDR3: CASSPRGSGANVLTF; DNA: TGTGCCAGCAGCCCCAGGGGATCTGGGGCCAACGTCCTGACTTTC
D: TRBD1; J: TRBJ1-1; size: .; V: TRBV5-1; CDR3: CASSLTGAIRNTEAFF; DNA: TGCGCCAGCAGCTTGACAGGGGCCATACGGAACACTGAAGCTTTCTTT
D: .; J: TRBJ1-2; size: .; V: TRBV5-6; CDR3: CASSSLAAGGSYGYTF; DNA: TGTGCCAGCAGCTCATTGGCGGCGGGGGGAAGCTATGGCTACACCTTC
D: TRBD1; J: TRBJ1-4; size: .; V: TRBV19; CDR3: CASSFFSGTGNEKLFF; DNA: TGTGCCAGTAGTTTCTTCTCCGGGACAGGGAATGAAAAACTGTTTTTT
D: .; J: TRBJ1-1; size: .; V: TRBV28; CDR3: CASSLPLNTEAFF; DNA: TGTGCCAGCAGTTTACCCTTGAACACTGAAGCTTTCTTT
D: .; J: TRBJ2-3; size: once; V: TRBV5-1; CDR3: CASSSPRRDTQYF; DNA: TGCGCCAGCAGCTCTCCCCGGCGGGATACGCAGTATTTT
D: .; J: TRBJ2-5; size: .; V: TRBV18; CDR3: CASSPQSFPGETQYF; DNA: TGTGCCAGCTCACCACAGTCGTTTCCCGGGGAGACCCAGTACTTC
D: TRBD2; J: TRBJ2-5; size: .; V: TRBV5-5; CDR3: CASSLKWLAGGLQETQYF; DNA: TGTGCCAGCAGCTTGAAGTGGCTAGCGGGGGGTCTCCAAGAGACCCAGTACTTC
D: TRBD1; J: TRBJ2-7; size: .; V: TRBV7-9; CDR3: CASSPDRYEQYF; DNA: TGTGCCAGCAGCCCGGACAGGTACGAGCAGTACTTC
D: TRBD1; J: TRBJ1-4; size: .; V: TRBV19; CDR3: CASSTDRGKLFF; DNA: TGTGCCAGTAGTACTGACAGGGGAAAACTGTTTTTT
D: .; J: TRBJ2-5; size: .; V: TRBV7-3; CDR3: CASSLNARGETQYF; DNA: TGTGCCAGCAGCTTAAACGCCAGGGGAGAGACCCAGTACTTC
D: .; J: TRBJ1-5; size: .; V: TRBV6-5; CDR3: CASRSSGLRNQPQHF; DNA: TGTGCCAGCAGATCTTCAGGGTTGCGCAATCAGCCCCAGCATTTT
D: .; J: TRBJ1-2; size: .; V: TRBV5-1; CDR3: CASSSTPGHSYGYTF; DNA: TGCGCCAGCAGCTCAACTCCGGGACACAGCTATGGCTACACCTTC
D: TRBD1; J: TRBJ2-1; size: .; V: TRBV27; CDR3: CASSLIGQGAGNEQFF; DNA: TGTGCCAGCAGTCTGATCGGACAGGGGGCCGGGAATGAGCAGTTCTTC
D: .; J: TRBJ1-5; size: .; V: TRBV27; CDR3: CASRDGQYSNQPQHF; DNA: TGTGCCAGCAGGGACGGACAGTATAGCAATCAGCCCCAGCATTTT
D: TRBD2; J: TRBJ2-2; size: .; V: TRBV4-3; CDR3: CASSQERGAGGTGELFF; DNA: TGCGCCAGCAGCCAAGAGAGAGGAGCGGGGGGGACCGGGGAGCTGTTTTTT
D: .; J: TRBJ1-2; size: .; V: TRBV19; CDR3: CASSPKPGSNYGYTF; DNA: TGTGCCAGTAGCCCGAAACCGGGTTCTAACTATGGCTACACCTTC
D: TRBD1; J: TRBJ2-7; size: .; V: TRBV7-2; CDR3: CASSLGTGTGYLYEQYF; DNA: TGTGCCAGCAGCCTCGGGACCGGGACAGGATATTTGTACGAGCAGTACTTC
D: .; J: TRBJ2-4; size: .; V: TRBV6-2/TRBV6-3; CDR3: CASSFRQTGQNIQYF; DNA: TGTGCCAGCAGTTTTAGACAGACGGGCCAAAACATTCAGTACTTC
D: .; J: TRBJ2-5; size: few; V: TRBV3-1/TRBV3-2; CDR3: CASSQAGLQETQYF; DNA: TGTGCCAGCAGCCAAGCAGGGCTACAAGAGACCCAGTACTTC